Each of the 25 T cell receptor beta chains below was sequenced from the same sample in a study of a mutant IDH1 vaccine in newly diagnosed glioma. The protocol was immunoSEQ multiplex PCR, while the TCRdb copy is restricted to in-frame clones and leaves out a portion. The table lists about 82,000 clones, 70% to 90% of them singletons, with 2% to 2.5% in the top ten. Antigen specificity for these receptors is unknown. Time point indicated: week 23, last vaccination. Every single dose of the vaccine, 300 ug of mutant IDH1 20-mer peptide, came with topical imiquimod. The sample here was PBMCs, taken from a glioma patient whose treatment included an IDH1 peptide vaccine. The source is a young man with glioma. Some clones in this sample may be carry-over from other donors' samples.

V is TRBV7-6 and J is TRBJ1-2, with 9 bases that match TRBD1. The length of the CDR3 is 15 residues. Germline CDR1 is SGHVS and CDR2 is FNYEAQ. After removal of 5 bases from V and 4 bases from J, the junction contained 8 bases not matched to a gene. The CDR3 spells CASSPRQGGTYGYTF. CDR3 nucleotides: TGTGCCAGCAGCCCCAGACAGGGGGGCACCTATGGCTACACCTTC.

This clone was observed a single time. The chain couples TRBV28 to TRBJ1-2; the match to TRBD1 covers 7 bases. With V trimmed by 3 bases and J by 5 bases, 12 bases remained unmatched. This CDR3 comprises 16 residues. CDR1 is MDHEN and CDR2 is SYDVKM in the germline V gene. The CDR3 loop reads CASSFGAQGVGYGYTF. DNA for the CDR3: TGTGCCAGCAGTTTTGGGGCGCAGGGGGTAGGGTATGGCTACACCTTC.

The chain uses TRBV27 and TRBJ1-5, with no clear D. The CDR3 sequence is 12 residues long. Germline values: CDR1 MNHEY, CDR2 SMNVEV (reference sequence). Trimming left V 4 bases short and J 6 bases short, with 7 bases between. CDR3 residues: CASSSLGQPQHF. The DNA of the CDR3 is TGTGCCAGCAGTTCTCTAGGTCAGCCCCAGCATTTT.

This clone was seen once. The chain combines TRBV5-4 with TRBJ2-1; TRBD2 aligns across 7 bases. This CDR3 is built from 16 residues. Germline-derived CDR1 and CDR2 are SGHNT and YYREEE (reference sequence). Germline trimming cut 2 bases from V and 0 bases from J; bases unmatched to any gene: 5. The CDR3 DNA is TGTGCCAGCAGCTTAGGAGGGAGGGTCTCCTACAATGAGCAGTTCTTC. This sequence encodes CASSLGGRVSYNEQFF.

The chain employs TRBV2 and TRBJ1-1; unclear D gene. Germline V lookup: CDR1 SNHLY, CDR2 FYNNEI. The CDR3 sequence is 14 residues long. The V gene lost 6 bases and the J gene lost 5 bases, with 16 bases spanning the gap. This CDR3 is CASRTSLGGTEAFF. The CDR3 region has the DNA TGTGCCAGCAGGACTTCCCTGGGAGGGACTGAAGCTTTCTTT.

The CDR3 bases are TGTGCCAGCAGCTCTCGACAAGCTACCTACGAGCAGTACTTC. This gives the protein CASSSRQATYEQYF. The V gene is TRBV11-2, the J gene TRBJ2-7; D not resolved. Germline CDR1 is SGHAT and CDR2 is FQNNGV. The V end was cut by 4 bases, the J end by 2 bases, with 12 bases between. CDR3 length equals 14 residues.

This chain joins TRBV2 and TRBJ1-2; TRBD1 matches at 7 bases. This CDR3 has 15 residues. V was clipped by 3 bases and J by 6 bases; unmatched bases: 10. Germline CDR1 reads SNHLY; CDR2 reads FYNNEI. The CDR3 here is CASSDWDSRENGYTF. In nucleotides, the CDR3 is TGTGCCAGCAGTGACTGGGACAGTCGGGAGAATGGCTACACCTTC.

The J gene is TRBJ2-2, the V gene TRBV7-2; TRBD1 agrees at 8 bases. CDR3 size: 14 residues. With 7 bases clipped from V and 6 bases from J, the junction kept 7 bases outside the gene matches. Germline V gives CDR1 SGHTA, CDR2 FQGNSA. CDR3 residues: CASNQGAPPGELFF. Here the CDR3 DNA reads TGTGCCAGCAACCAGGGGGCTCCCCCCGGGGAGCTGTTTTTT.

V usage is TRBV2 and J usage is TRBJ1-5, with D perhaps TRBD1 (5 bases). Germline-derived CDR1 and CDR2 are SNHLY and FYNNEI. This CDR3 contains 16 residues. With 2 bases removed from V and 7 bases from J, the gap between germline ends came to 18 bases. The CDR3 reads CASSERLGVRGQPQHF. The CDR3 coding sequence is TGTGCCAGCAGTGAACGGTTAGGGGTAAGAGGCCAGCCCCAGCATTTT.

The chain couples TRBV4-3 to TRBJ2-3; 11 nucleotides line up with TRBD2. The CDR3 loop spans 20 amino acids. CDR1 is LGHNA, CDR2 YSLEER, per germline. J lost 3 bases, V lost 1 base, and 15 bases had no gene match. The CDR3: CASSQAVSSGRLGWTDTQYF. The DNA of the CDR3 is TGCGCCAGCAGCCAAGCGGTTTCTAGCGGGAGGTTGGGTTGGACAGATACGCAGTATTTT.

J is TRBJ1-2 and V is TRBV29-1; 7 nucleotides match TRBD1. The CDR3 runs to 14 residues. CDR1 and CDR2 from the germline V gene are SQVTM and ANQGSEA. J gave up 1 base and V 4 bases, and 6 bases lay outside the gene matches. The CDR3 bases are TGCAGCGTTGCCGGGACAGAAGATAACTATGGCTACACCTTC. Encoded protein: CSVAGTEDNYGYTF.

This chain joins TRBV16 and TRBJ1-5; D unresolved. Trimming took off 0 bases at V and 0 bases at J, with 6 bases between the two ends. Germline CDR1 is KGHSY and CDR2 is FQNENV. The CDR3 sequence is 15 residues long. The CDR3 nucleotides are TGTGCCAGCAGCCAATCCGGTTATAGCAATCAGCCCCAGCATTTT. It specifies CASSQSGYSNQPQHF.

This clone has only one observation. The J gene is TRBJ1-2, the V gene TRBV28; D is ambiguous. The CDR3 extends over 15 amino acids. V gave up 6 bases and J gave up 5 bases, with 19 bases separating them. Per germline, CDR1 MDHEN and CDR2 SYDVKM. The CDR3, as DNA: TGTGCCAGCAGCCTGCCTGAGCAGGTTCTTTATGGCTACACCTTC. The encoded protein is CASSLPEQVLYGYTF.

The chain couples TRBV7-2 to TRBJ1-6; 8 bases are shared with TRBD1. CDR1 SGHTA and CDR2 FQGNSA come from the germline V gene. Unmatched junction bases numbered 12, after V lost 4 bases and J lost 1 base. This CDR3 is built from 19 residues. The CDR3 coding sequence is TGTGCCAGCAGCTCTAGCCGATTGGACAGGGTGTCCTATAATTCACCCCTCCACTTT. Translation: CASSSSRLDRVSYNSPLHF.

The V gene is TRBV28, the J gene TRBJ1-5; 9 nucleotides align to TRBD1. Per germline, CDR1 MDHEN and CDR2 SYDVKM. J was trimmed by 4 bases and V by 5 bases; bases with no gene match: 9. The CDR3 consists of 16 residues. The CDR3 sequence: CASSLYHRGPNQPQHF. As DNA, the CDR3 is TGTGCCAGCAGTCTCTATCACAGGGGGCCTAATCAGCCCCAGCATTTT.

This clone was detected a few times. V gene TRBV7-9 combines with J gene TRBJ1-1; D is perhaps TRBD1 (5 bases). The CDR3 totals 12 residues. Per germline, CDR1 SEHNR and CDR2 FQNEAQ (reference sequence). Trimming took 1 base from V and 8 from J, leaving 8 bases between them. DNA for the CDR3: TGTGCCAGCAGCTTAGGTGACAGAGAAGCTTTCTTT. Protein sequence: CASSLGDREAFF.

The genes are TRBV6-5 and TRBJ1-1, with D maybe TRBD1 (5 bases). Germline V gene data show CDR1 as MNHEY and CDR2 as SVGAGI. Trimming stripped 0 bases from V and 3 bases from J, with 8 bases between. The CDR3 totals 14 residues. CDR3 bases: TGTGCCAGCAGTTACTCGTCGGGGGACACTGAAGCTTTCTTT. It codes for CASSYSSGDTEAFF.

The chain uses TRBV14 and TRBJ2-7, with TRBD1 matching 9 bases. Looked up from germline, CDR1 is SGHDN and CDR2 is FVKESK. The J segment lost 6 bases and the V segment lost 3 bases, leaving 9 bases of the junction unmatched. CDR3 length: 15 amino acids. CDR3 amino acids: CASSHWWTGEAEQYF. CDR3 in DNA: TGTGCCAGCAGCCACTGGTGGACAGGGGAAGCCGAGCAGTACTTC.

As to this clone: The junction shows a germline mismatch at one end, possibly a read error. The same CDR3 is also encoded by other DNA sequences in this sample. The chain links TRBV2 to TRBJ2-2; 8 bases are a match to TRBD2. There are 15 residues in the CDR3. Germline lookup yields CDR1 SNHLY and CDR2 FYNNEI. For the CDR3, the DNA is TGTGCTAGCAATCGGGAGGGCCTGAGCACCGGGGAGCTGTTTTTT. This translates into CASNREGLSTGELFF.

The chain joins TRBV5-6 to TRBJ1-1; TRBD1 matches 7 bases. There are 14 residues in the CDR3. Germline V gene data show CDR1 as SGHDT and CDR2 as YYEEEE. V dropped 3 bases and J dropped 3; count of bases not matched to a gene: 5. The CDR3 DNA sequence: TGTGCCAGCAGCTGGGGGCAGGGGGACACTGAAGCTTTCTTT. This gives the protein CASSWGQGDTEAFF.

This clone showed up just a few times. The chain recombines TRBV6-4 with TRBJ2-1, with TRBD2 matching over 9 bases. This CDR3 comprises 17 residues. Germline V CDR1 and CDR2: MRHNA, SNTAGT. The V gene end was trimmed by 1 base and the J gene end by 7 bases; junction bases not matched to a gene: 11. CDR3 loop: CASSDYLDTSGYNEQFF. The CDR3 DNA reads TGTGCCAGCAGTGACTACCTAGACACTAGCGGGTATAATGAGCAGTTCTTC.

This clone was seen once. This rearrangement joins TRBV5-4 to TRBJ2-2, with D perhaps matching TRBD2 (5 bases). The CDR3 contains 14 residues. V dropped 0 bases and J dropped 6 bases, with 9 bases sitting between them. Germline CDR1 reads SGHNT; CDR2 reads YYREEE (reference sequence). The CDR3 nucleotides read TGTGCCAGCAGCTTGGAGCGGAGCCCCGGGGAGCTGTTTTTT. As protein: CASSLERSPGELFF.

This clone was recorded once. The chain links TRBV19 to TRBJ1-6; D gene unclear. Germline V lookup: CDR1 LNHDA, CDR2 SQIVND (reference sequence). The CDR3 sequence is 14 residues long. V shed 3 bases and J shed 6 bases, with 9 bases lying between them. DNA of the CDR3: TGTGCCAGTAGTATCGGCTCGGGTAATTCACCCCTCCACTTT. As protein: CASSIGSGNSPLHF.

The V call is TRBV5-1, the J call TRBJ2-5; maybe TRBD1 (8 bases). Germline CDR1 is SGHRS and CDR2 is YFSETQ. This CDR3 has 15 amino acids. Trimming pared 4 bases from V and 5 bases from J, leaving 18 bases between. The CDR3 DNA is TGCGCCAGCAGCGGGGAAGGACAGGGAGGGGAGACCCAGTACTTC. Protein sequence: CASSGEGQGGETQYF.

V gene TRBV19 combines with J gene TRBJ2-3; 14 bases agree with TRBD2. Germline V lookup: CDR1 LNHDA, CDR2 SQIVND (reference sequence). The junction had 7 bases not matched to a gene; V was cut back by 7 bases and J by 7 bases. This CDR3 is built from 15 residues. CDR3 loop: CASTPGTSGRNTQYF. The CDR3 nucleotides are TGTGCCAGTACCCCTGGGACTAGCGGGAGAAATACGCAGTATTTT.